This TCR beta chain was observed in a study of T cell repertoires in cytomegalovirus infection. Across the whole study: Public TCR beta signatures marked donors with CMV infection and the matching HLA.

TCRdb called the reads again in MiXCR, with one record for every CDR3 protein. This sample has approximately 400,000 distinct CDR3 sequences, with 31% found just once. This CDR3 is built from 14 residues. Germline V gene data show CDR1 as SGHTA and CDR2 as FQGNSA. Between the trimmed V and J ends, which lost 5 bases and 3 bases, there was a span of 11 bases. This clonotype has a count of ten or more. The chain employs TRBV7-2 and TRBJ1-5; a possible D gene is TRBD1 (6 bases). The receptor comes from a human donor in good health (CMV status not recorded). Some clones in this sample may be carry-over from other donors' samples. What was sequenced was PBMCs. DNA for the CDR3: TGTGCCAGCAGCCCGGACAGCCTCAATCAGCCCCAGCATTTT. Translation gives CASSPDSLNQPQHF.